A single sample gave rise to the 23 T cell receptor beta chains below, sequenced in a study of blood T cell repertoires in COVID-19. Only in-frame clones appear in the TCRdb table, and some are missing; sequencing was by immunoSEQ multiplex PCR. The table has 100,000 to 150,000 clones, 80% to 95% seen once; the top ten hold around 2.1%. The sequencing input was peripheral blood. The receptor set was obtained from a man aged 45-65 years with COVID-19, enrolled during active disease.

The chain employs TRBV20-1 and TRBJ1-1; D ambiguous. Germline V gene sequence: CDR1 DFQATT, CDR2 SNEGSKA (reference sequence). The CDR3 loop spans 14 amino acids. The V gene lost 3 bases and the J gene lost 1 base, with 12 bases spanning the gap. The CDR3 DNA reads as TGCAGTGCTAGTGGCCCTAACGGGAACACTGAAGCTTTCTTT. Its translation: CSASGPNGNTEAFF.

Here the CDR3 reads CASSRGGTEAFF. CDR3 DNA: TGTGCCAGCTCCCGGGGGGGCACTGAAGCTTTCTTT. V is TRBV25-1 and J is TRBJ1-1; D is possibly TRBD1 (5 bases). V gave up 8 bases and J gave up 4 bases, with 11 bases separating them. The CDR3 totals 12 residues. CDR1 and CDR2 from the germline V gene are MGHDK and SYGVNS.

The CDR3 region is CASTTAPRGWQPQHF. The CDR3 coding sequence is TGTGCCAGCACTACCGCCCCCCGAGGGTGGCAGCCCCAGCATTTT. The rearrangement uses TRBV28 and TRBJ1-5; D remains ambiguous. Looked up from germline, CDR1 is MDHEN and CDR2 is SYDVKM. This CDR3 contains 15 residues. Trimming removed 7 bases from V and 7 bases from J, with 20 bases in between. Drawing the rest from reference TRBV28 and TRBJ1-5, the complete variable domain is DVKVTQSSRYLVKRTGEKVFLECVQDMDHENMFWYRQDPGLGLRLIYFSYDVKMKEKGDIPEGYSVSREKKERFSLILESASTNQTSMYLCASTTAPRGWQPQHFGDGTRLSIL.

The V gene is TRBV6-2 or TRBV6-3, the J gene TRBJ2-7, with 11 bases identical to TRBD1. CDR3 length: 14 amino acids. V dropped 5 bases and J dropped 6; count of bases not matched to a gene: 6. Germline CDR1 MNHEY, CDR2 SVGEGT. The DNA of the CDR3 is TGTGCCAGCAGTCTAGGACAGGGGGCGTTCGAGCAGTACGTC. Amino acid sequence: CASSLGQGAFEQYV.

The CDR3 loop is CASTTGNQPQHF. CDR3 DNA: TGCGCCAGCACCACGGGCAATCAGCCCCAGCATTTT. V is TRBV10-2 and J is TRBJ1-5, with unresolved D. Trimming cost V 7 bases and J 2 bases, with 6 bases left between them. This CDR3 is 12 amino acids long. Germline V gene lookup returns CDR1 WSHSY and CDR2 SAAADI.

The J gene is TRBJ1-1, the V gene TRBV19, with TRBD1 matching over 10 bases. The V segment lost 6 bases and the J segment 0 bases; nucleotides outside the gene matches: 4. Germline V gene lookup returns CDR1 LNHDA and CDR2 SQIVND (reference sequence). CDR3 size: 15 residues. The CDR3 protein is CASSRDRGMNTEAFF. CDR3 DNA: TGTGCCAGTAGCCGGGACAGGGGCATGAACACTGAAGCTTTCTTT.

This chain joins TRBV11-2 and TRBJ2-1; weak D call: TRBD2 (5 bases). This CDR3 contains 16 residues. Germline V gene lookup returns CDR1 SGHAT and CDR2 FQNNGV. The V gene lost 5 bases and the J gene lost 3 bases, with 17 bases spanning the gap. In DNA, the CDR3 is TGTGCCAGCAGCCTGGAGACGGGGAAGGGCTACAATGAGCAGTTCTTC. It specifies CASSLETGKGYNEQFF.

The chain joins TRBV6-5 to TRBJ2-1, with 9 bases identical to TRBD1. The CDR3 spans 14 residues. Germline V lookup: CDR1 MNHEY, CDR2 SVGAGI. V dropped 5 bases and J dropped 5; count of bases not matched to a gene: 4. The CDR3 DNA sequence: TGTGCCAGCAGTATACAGGGGGCTCACAATGAGCAGTTCTTC. The encoded protein is CASSIQGAHNEQFF.

This rearrangement joins TRBV15 to TRBJ2-3; TRBD1 matches at 9 bases. With 5 bases clipped from V and 3 bases from J, the junction kept 6 bases outside the gene matches. The CDR3 is 15 amino acids. In germline, CDR1 is LNHNV, CDR2 YYDKDF (reference sequence). The CDR3 spells CATSGGQGGTDTQYF. CDR3 DNA sequence: TGTGCCACCAGCGGGGGACAGGGAGGAACAGATACGCAGTATTTT.

This chain joins TRBV18 and TRBJ2-1; 13 bases align to TRBD2. With 3 bases clipped from V and 7 bases from J, the junction kept 6 bases outside the gene matches. The CDR3 contains 16 residues. Germline V lookup: CDR1 KGHSH, CDR2 LQKENI. Written as DNA, the CDR3 is TGTGCCAGCTCACCTTTGACTAGCGGGAGGAGAAATGAGCAGTTCTTC. Protein: CASSPLTSGRRNEQFF. The full variable domain, with the rest looked up from reference TRBV18 and TRBJ2-1, is NAGVMQNPRHLVRRRGQEARLRCSPMKGHSHVYWYRQLPEEGLKFMVYLQKENIIDESGMPKERFSAEFPKEGPSILRIQQVVRGDSAAYFCASSPLTSGRRNEQFFGPGTRLTVL.

V gene TRBV20-1 combines with J gene TRBJ2-2; 7 bases are shared with TRBD1. The CDR3 spans 14 residues. The junction had 2 bases not matched to a gene; V was cut back by 3 bases and J by 1 base. The germline CDR1 and CDR2 sequences are DFQATT and SNEGSKA (reference sequence). In DNA form, the CDR3 reads TGCAGTGCTAGTTGGACAGGGAACACCGGGGAGCTGTTTTTT. This gives the protein CSASWTGNTGELFF.

The chain couples TRBV6-5 to TRBJ2-1; D is possibly TRBD2 (5 bases). V was trimmed by 5 bases and J by 5 bases, leaving 13 bases between them. There are 14 residues in the CDR3. The germline V gene encodes CDR1 MNHEY and CDR2 SVGAGI. CDR3 DNA: TGTGCCAGCAGTAACGGAGGTAGCCACAATGAGCAGTTCTTC. This translates into CASSNGGSHNEQFF.

The rearrangement uses TRBV28 and TRBJ2-3; 8 nucleotides line up with TRBD2. The V segment lost 4 bases and the J segment 1 base; nucleotides outside the gene matches: 4. Germline V gene data show CDR1 as MDHEN and CDR2 as SYDVKM. This CDR3 region has 15 residues. The CDR3 DNA follows: TGTGCCAGCAGTTCCGGGGGGGCAGGCACAGATACGCAGTATTTT. Translating it yields CASSSGGAGTDTQYF. Using reference TRBV28 and TRBJ2-3 for the parts outside the CDR3, the full variable domain is DVKVTQSSRYLVKRTGEKVFLECVQDMDHENMFWYRQDPGLGLRLIYFSYDVKMKEKGDIPEGYSVSREKKERFSLILESASTNQTSMYLCASSSGGAGTDTQYFGPGTRLTVL.

The chain is built from TRBV19 and TRBJ1-5, with D uncertain. The germline V gene has CDR1 LNHDA and CDR2 SQIVND (reference sequence). Trimming removed 5 bases at V and 0 bases at J, with 8 bases between. The CDR3 extends over 14 amino acids. In DNA form, the CDR3 reads TGTGCCAGTAGTTTCGGGTCTAGCAATCAGCCCCAGCATTTT. This translates into CASSFGSSNQPQHF.

The chain couples TRBV28 to TRBJ2-7; D not certain. Germline CDR1 and CDR2: MDHEN and SYDVKM. V shed 8 bases and J shed 5 bases, with 16 bases lying between them. This CDR3 comprises 13 residues. As DNA, the CDR3 is TGTGCCAGCCGGCGTGAGGTTGCTGACGAGCAGTACTTC. It encodes CASRREVADEQYF.

V and J are TRBV19 and TRBJ2-7; possibly TRBD2 for D (5 bases). Germline V CDR1 and CDR2: LNHDA, SQIVND (reference sequence). The V and J ends lost 7 bases and 3 bases respectively, with 7 bases between them. The CDR3 extends over 11 amino acids. CDR3 region: CASTDFYEQYF. The CDR3 bases are TGTGCCAGTACGGACTTCTACGAGCAGTACTTC.

The V call is TRBV28, the J call TRBJ2-1; TRBD2 matches at 9 bases. The J segment lost 0 bases and the V segment lost 4 bases, leaving 1 base of the junction unmatched. Per the germline V gene, CDR1 is MDHEN and CDR2 is SYDVKM. There are 15 residues in the CDR3. CDR3 protein: CASSWTSVSYNEQFF. The CDR3 DNA sequence: TGTGCCAGCAGTTGGACTAGCGTCTCCTACAATGAGCAGTTCTTC.

CDR3 sequence: CATSRPGAGEETQYF. The CDR3 coding sequence is TGTGCCACCAGCAGACCCGGGGCGGGAGAAGAGACCCAGTACTTC. This chain connects TRBV15 to TRBJ2-5; TRBD2 matches at 7 bases. Germline V gene lookup returns CDR1 LNHNV and CDR2 YYDKDF (reference sequence). This CDR3 is 15 amino acids long. The J segment lost 3 bases and the V segment lost 2 bases, leaving 6 bases of the junction unmatched. The whole variable domain, remainder taken from reference TRBV15 and TRBJ2-5, is DAMVIQNPRYQVTQFGKPVTLSCSQTLNHNVMYWYQQKSSQAPKLLFHYYDKDFNNEADTPDNFQSRRPNTSFCFLDIRSPGLGDTAMYLCATSRPGAGEETQYFGPGTRLLVL.

A few counts support this clone. This chain joins TRBV7-2 and TRBJ2-2, with a tentative D call TRBD2 (6 bases). The CDR3 contains 15 residues. Trimming left V 5 bases short and J 0 bases short, with 10 bases between. Germline CDR1 reads SGHTA; CDR2 reads FQGNSA. CDR3 region: CASSRDSANTGELFF. The CDR3 coding sequence is TGTGCCAGCAGCCGGGACTCCGCGAACACCGGGGAGCTGTTTTTT.

This chain uses TRBV5-6 with TRBJ2-3; 8 bases match TRBD1. The V segment lost 3 bases and the J segment 1 base; nucleotides outside the gene matches: 4. The CDR3 runs to 15 residues. Germline loops: CDR1 SGHDT, CDR2 YYEEEE. The CDR3 nucleotides read TGTGCCAGCAGCTCGACAGGGGTTGGCACAGATACGCAGTATTTT. This gives the protein CASSSTGVGTDTQYF.

The rearrangement joins TRBV5-1 to TRBJ2-2; D may be TRBD1 (5 bases). Germline V gives CDR1 SGHRS, CDR2 YFSETQ. The CDR3 covers 13 residues. V was clipped by 3 bases and J by 4 bases, with 7 bases between them. The CDR3 loop reads CASSSTVTGELFF. CDR3 DNA: TGCGCCAGCAGCTCGACAGTCACCGGGGAGCTGTTTTTT.

The chain has TRBV28 and TRBJ2-1, with D perhaps TRBD2 (5 bases). The length of the CDR3 is 14 residues. Looked up from germline, CDR1 is MDHEN and CDR2 is SYDVKM. The ends were cut back, 6 bases at V and 2 bases at J, with 11 bases in the middle. CDR3 loop: CASRPRAAYNEQFF. The DNA of the CDR3 is TGTGCCAGCAGGCCGCGGGCGGCCTACAATGAGCAGTTCTTC. Together with reference TRBV28 and TRBJ2-1, the CDR3 gives the full variable domain: DVKVTQSSRYLVKRTGEKVFLECVQDMDHENMFWYRQDPGLGLRLIYFSYDVKMKEKGDIPEGYSVSREKKERFSLILESASTNQTSMYLCASRPRAAYNEQFFGPGTRLTVL.

The CDR3 DNA reads as TGTGCCAGCAGTGAAGAGTGGACAGGTTATCAGCCCCAGCATTTT. Protein: CASSEEWTGYQPQHF. The rearrangement joins TRBV6-1 to TRBJ1-5; 7 nucleotides match TRBD1. Germline V gene data show CDR1 as MNHNS and CDR2 as SASEGT. The CDR3 covers 15 residues. J gave up 5 bases and V 1 base, and 5 bases lay outside the gene matches.